These 10 T cell receptor beta chains were sequenced from one sample in a study of OX40 agonist ivuxolimab in advanced cancers. Profiling relied on immunoSEQ multiplex PCR, and the TCRdb table lists in-frame clones only, not all of them. This sample carries approximately 50,000 clones, approximately 84% of them seen once, and the ten largest clones take less than 15%. This specimen was CD4+ or CD8+ T cells sorted from blood, taken in a trial of the OX40 agonist ivuxolimab. These receptors all come from an adult with an advanced solid tumor such as melanoma, head and neck, liver or kidney cancer.

This sequence joins TRBV27 and TRBJ1-1; 7 nucleotides align to TRBD1. Germline CDR1 reads MNHEY; CDR2 reads SMNVEV (reference sequence). The CDR3 is made up of 13 amino acids. V dropped 8 bases and J dropped 8; count of bases not matched to a gene: 11. DNA for the CDR3: TGTGCCAGCCGACAGGGTATAGGTTCCGAAGCTTTCTTT. Translation gives CASRQGIGSEAFF.

J is TRBJ2-5 and V is TRBV30, with unresolved D. Germline values: CDR1 GTSNPN, CDR2 SVGIG (reference sequence). The CDR3 totals 15 residues. The V and J ends lost 4 bases and 1 base respectively, with 16 bases between them. CDR3 sequence reads: CAWNQGGPIQETQYF. The DNA of the CDR3 is TGTGCCTGGAACCAAGGTGGGCCGATCCAAGAGACCCAGTACTTC.

The V gene is TRBV5-4, the J gene TRBJ1-4, with D possibly matching TRBD1 (5 bases). Deletions cut 4 bases from V and 0 bases from J, with 10 bases between. The CDR3 loop spans 15 amino acids. CDR1 and CDR2 from the germline V gene are SGHNT and YYREEE (reference sequence). CDR3 DNA: TGTGCCAGCAGCCGGGGGGGTGCAACTAATGAAAAACTGTTTTTT. Amino acids: CASSRGGATNEKLFF.

This clone was detected a few times. This chain uses TRBV5-1 with TRBJ2-6; TRBD2 matches 7 bases. CDR3 length equals 18 residues. V gave up 1 base and J gave up 1 base; unmatched junction bases: 8. CDR1 is SGHRS and CDR2 is YFSETQ in the germline V gene. As DNA, the CDR3 is TGCGCCAGCAGCTTGTTTCCACCCGGGGGGTCTGGGGCCAACGTCCTGACTTTC. Translating gives CASSLFPPGGSGANVLTF.

The chain has TRBV27 and TRBJ2-5; D perhaps matches TRBD2 (6 bases). Germline V CDR1 and CDR2: MNHEY, SMNVEV (reference sequence). The length of the CDR3 is 16 residues. With 0 bases removed from V and 10 bases from J, the gap between germline ends came to 21 bases. For the CDR3, the DNA is TGTGCCAGCAGTTTATCTCTGCCGGGGCCCGGCGGGAACCAGTACTTC. It encodes CASSLSLPGPGGNQYF.

The V and J genes are TRBV5-1 and TRBJ1-6; unclear D gene. CDR3 length equals 14 residues. Germline CDR1 is SGHRS and CDR2 is YFSETQ. V lost 2 bases and J lost 7, with 10 bases in between. CDR3 loop: CASSFDPSNSPLHF. The CDR3 nucleotides are TGCGCCAGCAGCTTTGACCCTTCAAATTCACCCCTCCACTTT.

The chain employs TRBV6-5 and TRBJ2-1; D gene unclear. V lost 5 bases and J lost 14, with 16 bases in between. The germline gives CDR1 MNHEY, CDR2 SVGAGI. This CDR3 spans 12 amino acids. CDR3 nucleotides: TGTGCCAGCAGTGAAGGCGAGCTTGGGGAGTTCTTC. This gives the protein CASSEGELGEFF.

This chain links TRBV7-9 with TRBJ1-2; 7 bases fit TRBD1. Germline CDR1 SEHNR, CDR2 FQNEAQ (reference sequence). Losses at the gene ends were 5 bases for V and 8 bases for J; bases not matched to a gene: 8. This CDR3 comprises 13 residues. CDR3 sequence reads: CASSLDRVEGYTF. CDR3 DNA sequence: TGTGCCAGCAGCCTCGACAGGGTGGAGGGCTACACCTTC.

This chain connects TRBV15 to TRBJ1-1; D may be TRBD1 (5 bases). The CDR3 has 15 amino acids. Trimming cost V 0 bases and J 4 bases, with 12 bases left between them. Germline loops: CDR1 LNHNV, CDR2 YYDKDF (reference sequence). The CDR3 is CATSRDLKGPTEAFF. The CDR3 region has the DNA TGTGCCACCAGCAGAGATCTGAAGGGGCCCACTGAAGCTTTCTTT.

The chain couples TRBV5-5 to TRBJ1-6; the D gene is possibly TRBD1 (6 bases). The CDR3 totals 17 residues. With 4 bases removed from V and 0 bases from J, the gap between germline ends came to 14 bases. Germline V gene sequence: CDR1 SGHKS, CDR2 YYEKEE (reference sequence). CDR3 amino acids: CASSTPTGSSYNSPLHF. CDR3 in DNA: TGTGCCAGCAGCACCCCCACAGGGAGCTCCTATAATTCACCCCTCCACTTT.